Only a few counts were recorded for the clone carrying this T cell receptor beta chain. Germline V CDR1 and CDR2: SGHRS, YFSETQ. CDR3 size: 13 residues. The ends were cut back, 7 bases at V and 3 bases at J, with 14 bases in the middle. The data originate from a study of control samples from healthy donors and cancer patients. The data were produced by immunoSEQ multiplex PCR, yet TCRdb's version contains in-frame clones alone and is incomplete. The sample has about 92,000 clones, around 80% seen once. The chain recombines TRBV5-1 with TRBJ2-7; no firm D call. The receptor's source is a woman aged 55-75 years in good health. The sequenced sample was blood. The CDR3: CASQVDIFYEQYF. CDR3 in DNA: TGCGCCAGCCAGGTAGATATCTTCTACGAGCAGTACTTC.